These 20 T cell receptor beta chains were sequenced from one sample in a study of T cells after posttransplantation cyclophosphamide. Treatment was busulfan-fludarabine conditioning, a marrow graft, and cyclophosphamide on days +3 and +4. The protocol was immunoSEQ multiplex PCR, while the TCRdb copy is restricted to in-frame clones and leaves out a portion. The table shows 30,000 to 45,000 clones, with roughly 78% occurring only once. The material sequenced was CD4+ T cells sorted from blood, taken approximately 1,900 days after a stem cell transplant with posttransplant cyclophosphamide. The receptors here all came from a female patient in her forties or fifties who received an allogeneic stem cell transplant from a related donor, was CMV-positive, and had no GVHD. Some of the T cells might come from the graft donor.

The sample holds one count of this clone. The junction departs from the called germline gene at one end, perhaps through a read error. The CDR3 loop reads CASSKPGTGENFF. Written as DNA, the CDR3 is TGTGCCAGCAGCAAACCCGGGACAGGGGAAAACTTCTTC. V usage is TRBV6-6 and J usage is TRBJ2-7, with TRBD1 matching over 10 bases. Germline CDR1 is MNHNY and CDR2 is SVGAGI (reference sequence). This CDR3 region has 13 residues.

The chain links TRBV6-5 to TRBJ2-4, with 9 bases that match TRBD1. The ends lost 5 bases at V and 6 bases at J; junction bases unmatched: 5. Per germline, CDR1 MNHEY and CDR2 SVGAGI. The CDR3 has 14 residues. The DNA for the CDR3 is TGTGCCAGCAGTGCCCCGGGACAGGGAAACATTCAGTACTTC. It yields the protein CASSAPGQGNIQYF.

This sequence joins TRBV2 and TRBJ2-7; 7 nucleotides match TRBD1. From germline, CDR1 is SNHLY and CDR2 FYNNEI. This CDR3 is built from 14 residues. Trimming at V came to 6 bases and at J to 0 bases, leaving 5 bases not matched to a gene. CDR3 protein: CASSLSGGSYEQYF. CDR3 in DNA: TGTGCCAGCAGCCTTTCAGGGGGCTCCTACGAGCAGTACTTC.

V is TRBV18 and J is TRBJ2-7; 8 bases are shared with TRBD1. Germline lookup yields CDR1 KGHSH and CDR2 LQKENI. The CDR3 runs to 20 residues. V trimming: 3 bases; J trimming: 4 bases; junction bases outside the gene matches: 23. This CDR3 reads CASSPVKPGTGWPLMYEQYF. CDR3 coding DNA: TGTGCCAGCTCACCGGTGAAACCCGGGACAGGATGGCCCTTGATGTACGAGCAGTACTTC.

The chain has TRBV27 and TRBJ2-7; a weak D match, TRBD2 (8 bases). Deletions cut 6 bases from V and 7 bases from J, with 16 bases between. The CDR3 sequence is 13 residues long. CDR1 and CDR2 (germline): MNHEY, SMNVEV (reference sequence). The CDR3 region has the DNA TGTGCCAGCAGCCGGGAGGGGGCGCGGGAGCAGTACTTC. Encoded protein: CASSREGAREQYF.

V and J are TRBV6-1 and TRBJ1-6; TRBD1 might be the D (5 bases). The CDR3 totals 15 residues. Trimming took 1 base from V and 6 from J, leaving 10 bases between them. Germline lookup yields CDR1 MNHNS and CDR2 SASEGT. The DNA for the CDR3 is TGTGCCAGCAGTGAAGTAGGGGCAGGTAATTCACCCCTCCACTTT. It encodes CASSEVGAGNSPLHF.

The genes are TRBV4-2 and TRBJ1-4; tentative D call: TRBD1 (6 bases). The V gene's germline CDR1 is LGHNA and CDR2 YNFKEQ. V lost 10 bases and J 8 bases, leaving 20 bases between the germline ends. The CDR3 length is 14 residues. CDR3 sequence reads: CATGRGGQEEKLFF. The CDR3 nucleotides read TGTGCCACCGGACGGGGGGGGCAAGAAGAAAAACTGTTTTTT.

This chain joins TRBV14 and TRBJ1-6; 12 bases map to TRBD1. The CDR3 totals 16 residues. Trimming removed 0 bases from V and 9 bases from J; junction bases left unmatched: 3. Germline lookup yields CDR1 SGHDN and CDR2 FVKESK. CDR3 protein: CASSQEWDRGLSPLHF. As DNA, the CDR3 is TGTGCCAGCAGCCAAGAATGGGACAGGGGGCTTTCACCCCTCCACTTT.

CDR3 protein: CASTARGGRWGGYTF. The CDR3 coding sequence is TGTGCCAGTACCGCCCGCGGGGGACGCTGGGGTGGCTACACCTTC. The chain employs TRBV19 and TRBJ1-2, with D possibly matching TRBD1 (5 bases). The CDR3 loop spans 15 amino acids. V lost 7 bases, J lost 7 bases, and 22 bases lay in between. Germline CDR1 LNHDA, CDR2 SQIVND (reference sequence).

The chain has TRBV7-2 and TRBJ1-2; 9 nucleotides agree with TRBD1. V lost 1 base to trimming and J lost 3 bases; unmatched junction nucleotides: 9. CDR1 and CDR2 (germline): SGHTA, FQGNSA. The CDR3 is 17 residues long. The CDR3 region is CASSLEFARQGDYGYTF. The CDR3 coding sequence is TGTGCCAGCAGCTTAGAATTTGCGCGACAGGGGGACTATGGCTACACCTTC.

This clone was recorded only once. The chain joins TRBV9 to TRBJ1-1; D gene ambiguous. This CDR3 is 14 amino acids long. Germline V gene data show CDR1 as SGDLS and CDR2 as YYNGEE. V was clipped by 0 bases and J by 4 bases, with 10 bases between them. The CDR3 here is CASSVGSESTEAFF. The DNA of the CDR3 is TGTGCCAGCAGCGTAGGTAGTGAGTCCACTGAAGCTTTCTTT. The whole variable domain, filled in from reference TRBV9 and TRBJ1-1, reads DSGVTQTPKHLITATGQRVTLRCSPRSGDLSVYWYQQSLDQGLQFLIQYYNGEERAKGNILERFSAQQFPDLHSELNLSSLELGDSALYFCASSVGSESTEAFFGQGTRLTVV.

The chain couples TRBV28 to TRBJ1-1; the D is unclear. Deletions cut 2 bases from V and 7 bases from J, with 11 bases between. CDR1 is MDHEN, CDR2 SYDVKM, per germline. The CDR3 contains 13 residues. DNA of the CDR3: TGTGCCAGCAGTTTAAGCGGACGATATGAAGCTTTCTTT. It specifies CASSLSGRYEAFF.

The count of this clone is one. The chain uses TRBV6-6 and TRBJ2-5; D gene ambiguous. Trimming removed 6 bases at V and 4 bases at J, with 15 bases between. Germline assignment: CDR1 MNHNY and CDR2 SVGAGI (reference sequence). The CDR3 contains 14 residues. In DNA form, the CDR3 reads TGTGCCAGCAGCCACCCCGTAGGCGGAGAGACCCAGTACTTC. It is translated as CASSHPVGGETQYF.

In this sample, this clone turned up once. V usage is TRBV11-2 and J usage is TRBJ2-5; D is undetermined. The DNA end favors TRBJ2-7, so the J call may be wrong. This CDR3 has 15 residues. Germline V lookup: CDR1 SGHAT, CDR2 FQNNGV. CDR3 in DNA: TGTGCCAGCAGCTTAGATTTCCACTCAATCTACGAGCAGTACTTC. Encoded protein: CASSLDFHSIYEQYF.

The V call is TRBV19, the J call TRBJ2-7; a weak D match, TRBD1 (6 bases). The V gene's germline CDR1 is LNHDA and CDR2 SQIVND (reference sequence). This CDR3 has 13 residues. The V end lost 4 bases, the J end lost 6 bases, and 13 bases lay between the germline ends. The CDR3 is CASSSDRGGEQYF. In nucleotides, the CDR3 is TGTGCCAGTAGTAGTGACAGAGGGGGCGAGCAGTACTTC.

The chain links TRBV6-4 to TRBJ2-2; D call uncertain. Trimming left V 6 bases short and J 5 bases short, with 10 bases between. The CDR3 runs 13 residues. The germline V gene encodes CDR1 MRHNA and CDR2 SNTAGT. CDR3 DNA sequence: TGTGCCAGCAGCCCGACAACTACCGGGGAGCTGTTTTTT. Residues: CASSPTTTGELFF.

The rearrangement links TRBV7-9 to TRBJ2-7; 8 nucleotides align to TRBD1. CDR3 length equals 14 residues. The germline V gene encodes CDR1 SEHNR and CDR2 FQNEAQ (reference sequence). V shed 4 bases, J shed 5 bases, and the junction held 7 bases outside the gene matches. The DNA for the CDR3 is TGTGCCAGCAGCTCGACAGGGGTCGTCGACGAGCAGTACTTC. Encoded protein: CASSSTGVVDEQYF.

The J gene is TRBJ2-5, the V gene TRBV6-5; D possibly corresponds to TRBD1 (6 bases). V lost 6 bases and J lost 5, with 16 bases in between. The CDR3 has 14 residues. Germline CDR1 and CDR2: MNHEY and SVGAGI. The CDR3 DNA sequence: TGTGCCAGCAGACCACAGGGCGCCGGGGAGACCCAGTACTTC. The encoded protein is CASRPQGAGETQYF.

The rearrangement uses TRBV19 and TRBJ1-6; TRBD1 agrees at 8 bases. Germline-derived CDR1 and CDR2 are LNHDA and SQIVND (reference sequence). This CDR3 spans 16 amino acids. V lost 6 bases to trimming and J lost 9 bases; unmatched junction nucleotides: 13. The CDR3 sequence: CASSQPGQGGGSPLHF. CDR3 nucleotide sequence: TGTGCCAGTAGCCAACCAGGACAGGGCGGAGGTTCACCCCTCCACTTT.

This chain links TRBV6-4 with TRBJ1-6; 7 nucleotides match TRBD1. CDR3 length equals 15 residues. With V trimmed by 2 bases and J by 18 bases, 16 bases remained unmatched. Germline V gene lookup returns CDR1 MRHNA and CDR2 SNTAGT. CDR3 DNA: TGTGCCAGCAGTGACCCGGACAGGCATCCCCCGCGGGACCACTTT. The encoded protein is CASSDPDRHPPRDHF.